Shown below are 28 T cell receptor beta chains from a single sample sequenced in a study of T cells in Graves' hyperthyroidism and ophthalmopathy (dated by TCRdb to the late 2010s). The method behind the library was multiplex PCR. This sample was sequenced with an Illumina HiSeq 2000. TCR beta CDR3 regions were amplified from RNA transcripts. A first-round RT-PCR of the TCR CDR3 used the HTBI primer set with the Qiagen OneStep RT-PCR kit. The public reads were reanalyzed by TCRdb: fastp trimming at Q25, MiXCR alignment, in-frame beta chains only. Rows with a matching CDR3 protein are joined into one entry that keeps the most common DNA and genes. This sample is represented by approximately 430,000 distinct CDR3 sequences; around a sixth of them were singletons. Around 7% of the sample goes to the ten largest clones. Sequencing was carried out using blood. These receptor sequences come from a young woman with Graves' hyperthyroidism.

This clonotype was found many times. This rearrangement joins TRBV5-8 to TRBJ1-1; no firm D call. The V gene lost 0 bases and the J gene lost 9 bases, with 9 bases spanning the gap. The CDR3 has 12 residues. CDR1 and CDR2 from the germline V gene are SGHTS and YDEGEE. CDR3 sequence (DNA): TGTGCCAGCAGCTTGGGCCGGGAGAAAGCTTTCTTT. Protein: CASSLGREKAFF.

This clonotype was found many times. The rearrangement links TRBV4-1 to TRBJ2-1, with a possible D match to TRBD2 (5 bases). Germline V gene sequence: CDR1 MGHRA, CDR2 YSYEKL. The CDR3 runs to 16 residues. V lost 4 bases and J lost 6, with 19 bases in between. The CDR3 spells CASSRGGLSGSNEQFF. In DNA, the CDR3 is TGCGCCAGCAGCCGTGGCGGGTTAAGTGGGTCCAATGAGCAGTTCTTC.

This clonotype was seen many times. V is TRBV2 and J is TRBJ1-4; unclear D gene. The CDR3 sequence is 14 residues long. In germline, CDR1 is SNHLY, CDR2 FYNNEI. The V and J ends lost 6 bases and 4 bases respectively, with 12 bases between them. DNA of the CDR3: TGTGCCAGCAGCCAGCCGAACCTTAATGAAAAACTGTTTTTT. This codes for CASSQPNLNEKLFF.

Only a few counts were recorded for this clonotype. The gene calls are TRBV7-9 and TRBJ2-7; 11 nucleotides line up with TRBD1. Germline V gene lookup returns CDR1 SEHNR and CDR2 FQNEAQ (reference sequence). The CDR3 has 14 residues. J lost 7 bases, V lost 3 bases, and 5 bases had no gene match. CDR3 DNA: TGTGCCAGCAGCTTCGGACAGGGGGCGTGGGAGCAGTACTTC. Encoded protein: CASSFGQGAWEQYF.

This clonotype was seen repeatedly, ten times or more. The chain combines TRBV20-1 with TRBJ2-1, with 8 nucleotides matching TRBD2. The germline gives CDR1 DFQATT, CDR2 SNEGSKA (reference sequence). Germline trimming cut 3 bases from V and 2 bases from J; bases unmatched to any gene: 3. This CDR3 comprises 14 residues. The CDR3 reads CSARQLAAYNEQFF. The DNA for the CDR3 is TGCAGTGCTAGGCAACTAGCGGCCTACAATGAGCAGTTCTTC.

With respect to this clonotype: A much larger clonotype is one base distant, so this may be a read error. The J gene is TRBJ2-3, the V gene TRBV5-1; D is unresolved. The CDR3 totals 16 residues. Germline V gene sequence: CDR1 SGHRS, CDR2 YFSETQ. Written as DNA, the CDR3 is TGCGCCAGCAGCTTGTTATCCCCACTACCCGTGGATACGCGGTATTTT. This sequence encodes CASSLLSPLPVDTRYF.

Written as DNA, the CDR3 is TGTGCCAGCAGTCCGGAGGGCCGGGGCAATGAGCAGTTCTTC. Translated, it gives CASSPEGRGNEQFF. V and J are TRBV28 and TRBJ2-1; TRBD2 is a possible D gene (6 bases). Germline V lookup: CDR1 MDHEN, CDR2 SYDVKM. CDR3 length: 14 residues. V lost 5 bases and J 6 bases, leaving 14 bases between the germline ends.

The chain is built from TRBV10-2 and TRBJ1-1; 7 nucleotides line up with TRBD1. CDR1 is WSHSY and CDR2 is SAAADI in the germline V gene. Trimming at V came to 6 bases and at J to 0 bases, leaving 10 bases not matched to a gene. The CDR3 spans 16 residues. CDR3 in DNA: TGCGCCAGCAGGGAGGACAGGAGGATTATGAACACTGAAGCTTTCTTT. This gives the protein CASREDRRIMNTEAFF.

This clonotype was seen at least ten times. CDR3 DNA sequence: TGTGCCAGCAGCTGGGCGGGGCGCGGTAATGACAATGAGCAGTTCTTC. It is translated as CASSWAGRGNDNEQFF. The chain is built from TRBV12-3 or TRBV12-4 and TRBJ2-1; a possible D gene is TRBD2 (6 bases). V lost 6 bases, J lost 5 bases, and 20 bases lay in between. The length of the CDR3 is 16 residues.

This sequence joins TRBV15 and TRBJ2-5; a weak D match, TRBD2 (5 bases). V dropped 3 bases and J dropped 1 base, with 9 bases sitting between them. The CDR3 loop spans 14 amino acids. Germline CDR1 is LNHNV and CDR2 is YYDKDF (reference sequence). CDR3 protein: CATSSGLLQETQYF. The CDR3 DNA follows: TGTGCCACCAGCAGTGGACTGCTCCAAGAGACCCAGTACTTC.

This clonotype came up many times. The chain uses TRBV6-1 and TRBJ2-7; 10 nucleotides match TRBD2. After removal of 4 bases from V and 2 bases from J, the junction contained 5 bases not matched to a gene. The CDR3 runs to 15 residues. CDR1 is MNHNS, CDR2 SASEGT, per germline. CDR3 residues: CASSAGTSDTYEQYF. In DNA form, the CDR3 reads TGTGCCAGCAGTGCCGGGACTAGCGATACCTACGAGCAGTACTTC.

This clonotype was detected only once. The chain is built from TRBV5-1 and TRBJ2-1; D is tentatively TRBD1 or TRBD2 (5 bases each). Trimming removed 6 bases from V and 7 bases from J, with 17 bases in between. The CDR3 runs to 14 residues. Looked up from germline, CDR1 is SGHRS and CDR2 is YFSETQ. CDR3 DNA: TGCGCCAGCATCGCCGGGACGAACCTTAATGAGCAGTTCTTC. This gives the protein CASIAGTNLNEQFF.

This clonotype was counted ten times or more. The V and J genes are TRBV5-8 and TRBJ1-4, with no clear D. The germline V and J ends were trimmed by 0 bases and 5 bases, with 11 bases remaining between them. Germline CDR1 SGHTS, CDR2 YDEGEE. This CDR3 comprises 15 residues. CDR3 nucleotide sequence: TGTGCCAGCAGCTTGGCCCTGGCGGGGAATGAAAAACTGTTTTTT. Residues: CASSLALAGNEKLFF. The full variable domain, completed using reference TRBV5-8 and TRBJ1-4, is EAGVTQSPTHLIKTRGQQATLRCSPISGHTSVYWYQQALGLGLQFLLWYDEGEERNRGNFPPRFSGRQFPNYSSELNVNALELEDSALYLCASSLALAGNEKLFFGSGTQLSVL.

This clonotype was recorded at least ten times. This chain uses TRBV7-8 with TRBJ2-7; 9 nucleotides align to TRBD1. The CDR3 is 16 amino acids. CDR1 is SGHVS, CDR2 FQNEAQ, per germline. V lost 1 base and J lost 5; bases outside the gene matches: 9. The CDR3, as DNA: TGTGCCAGCAGCTTAGTCGGGACAGGGTCATTCCACGAGCAGTACTTC. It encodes CASSLVGTGSFHEQYF. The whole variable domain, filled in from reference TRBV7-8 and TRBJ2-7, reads GAGVSQSPRYKVAKRGQDVALRCDPISGHVSLFWYQQALGQGPEFLTYFQNEAQLDKSGLPSDRFFAERPEGSVSTLKIQRTQQEDSAVYLCASSLVGTGSFHEQYFGPGTRLTVT.

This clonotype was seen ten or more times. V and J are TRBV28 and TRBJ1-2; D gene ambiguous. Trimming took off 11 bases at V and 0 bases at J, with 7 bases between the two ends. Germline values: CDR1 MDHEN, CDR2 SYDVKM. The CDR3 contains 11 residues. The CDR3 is CAVAANYGYTF. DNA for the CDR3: TGTGCCGTGGCAGCTAACTATGGCTACACCTTC.

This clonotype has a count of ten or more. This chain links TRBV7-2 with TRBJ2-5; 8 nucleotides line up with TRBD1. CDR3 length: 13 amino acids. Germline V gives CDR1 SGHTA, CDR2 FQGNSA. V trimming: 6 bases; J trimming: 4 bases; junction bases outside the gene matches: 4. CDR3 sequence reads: CASSGQGLETQYF. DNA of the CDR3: TGTGCCAGCAGTGGACAGGGATTAGAGACCCAGTACTTC.

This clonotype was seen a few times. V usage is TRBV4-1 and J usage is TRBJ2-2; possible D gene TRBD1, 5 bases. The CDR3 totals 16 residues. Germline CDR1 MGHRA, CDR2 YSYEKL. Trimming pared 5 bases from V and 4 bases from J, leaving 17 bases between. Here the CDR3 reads CASSDRLKGRTGELFF. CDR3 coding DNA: TGCGCCAGCAGCGACCGCTTAAAGGGGCGCACCGGGGAGCTGTTTTTT.

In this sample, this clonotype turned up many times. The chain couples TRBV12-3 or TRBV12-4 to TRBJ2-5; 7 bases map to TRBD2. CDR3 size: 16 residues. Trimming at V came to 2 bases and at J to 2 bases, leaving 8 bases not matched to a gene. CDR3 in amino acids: CASSLWAGVTQETQYF. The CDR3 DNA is TGTGCCAGCAGTTTATGGGCGGGGGTGACGCAAGAGACCCAGTACTTC.

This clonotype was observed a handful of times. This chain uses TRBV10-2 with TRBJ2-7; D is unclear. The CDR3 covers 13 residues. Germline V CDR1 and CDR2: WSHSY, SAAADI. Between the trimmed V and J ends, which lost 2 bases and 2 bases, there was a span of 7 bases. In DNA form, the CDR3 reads TGCGCCAGCAGTGAGGGCAGCCCCTACGAGCAGTACTTC. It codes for CASSEGSPYEQYF.

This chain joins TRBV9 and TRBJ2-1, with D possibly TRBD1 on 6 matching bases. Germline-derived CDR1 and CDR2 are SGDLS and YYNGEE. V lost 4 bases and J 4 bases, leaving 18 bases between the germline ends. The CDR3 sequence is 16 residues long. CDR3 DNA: TGTGCCAGCAGCCAAAGTGCTGGGGGCCGGTACAATGAGCAGTTCTTC. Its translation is CASSQSAGGRYNEQFF. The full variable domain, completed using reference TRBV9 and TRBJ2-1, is DSGVTQTPKHLITATGQRVTLRCSPRSGDLSVYWYQQSLDQGLQFLIQYYNGEERAKGNILERFSAQQFPDLHSELNLSSLELGDSALYFCASSQSAGGRYNEQFFGPGTRLTVL.

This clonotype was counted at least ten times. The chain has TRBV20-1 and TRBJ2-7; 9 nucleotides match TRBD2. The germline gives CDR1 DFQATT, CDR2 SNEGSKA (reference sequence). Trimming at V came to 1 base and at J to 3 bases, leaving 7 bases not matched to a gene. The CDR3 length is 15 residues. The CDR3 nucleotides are TGCAGTGCTAGAGCCGAGCGGGAGGCCTTCTACGAGCAGTACTTC. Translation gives CSARAEREAFYEQYF.

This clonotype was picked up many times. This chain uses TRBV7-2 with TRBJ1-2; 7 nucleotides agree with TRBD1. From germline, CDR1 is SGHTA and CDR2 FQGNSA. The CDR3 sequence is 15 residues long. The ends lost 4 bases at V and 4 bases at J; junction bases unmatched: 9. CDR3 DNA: TGTGCCAGCAGCTCTTCCCCCGGGACAGCCTATGGCTACACCTTC. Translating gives CASSSSPGTAYGYTF.

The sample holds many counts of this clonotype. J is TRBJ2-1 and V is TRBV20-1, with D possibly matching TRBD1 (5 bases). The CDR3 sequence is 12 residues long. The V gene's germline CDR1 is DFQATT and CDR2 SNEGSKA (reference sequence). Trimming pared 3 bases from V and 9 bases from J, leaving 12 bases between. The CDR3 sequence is CSASTTEREQFF. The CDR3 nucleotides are TGCAGTGCTAGCACGACAGAGCGTGAGCAGTTCTTC.

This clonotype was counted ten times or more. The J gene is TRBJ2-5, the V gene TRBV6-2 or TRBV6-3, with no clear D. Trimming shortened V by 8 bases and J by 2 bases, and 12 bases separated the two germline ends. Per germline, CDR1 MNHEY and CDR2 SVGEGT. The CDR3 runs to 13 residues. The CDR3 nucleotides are TGTGCCAGCCGGGTCGCGGTTCAAGAGACCCAGTACTTC. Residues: CASRVAVQETQYF.

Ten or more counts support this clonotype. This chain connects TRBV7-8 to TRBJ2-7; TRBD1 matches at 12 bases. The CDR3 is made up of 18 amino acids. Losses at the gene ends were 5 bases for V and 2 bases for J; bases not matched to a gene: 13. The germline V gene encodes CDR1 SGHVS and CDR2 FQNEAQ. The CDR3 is CASSPVPGQGAHTYEQYF. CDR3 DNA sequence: TGTGCCAGCAGCCCCGTCCCGGGACAGGGGGCCCATACCTACGAGCAGTACTTC. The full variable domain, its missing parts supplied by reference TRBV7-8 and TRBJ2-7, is GAGVSQSPRYKVAKRGQDVALRCDPISGHVSLFWYQQALGQGPEFLTYFQNEAQLDKSGLPSDRFFAERPEGSVSTLKIQRTQQEDSAVYLCASSPVPGQGAHTYEQYFGPGTRLTVT.

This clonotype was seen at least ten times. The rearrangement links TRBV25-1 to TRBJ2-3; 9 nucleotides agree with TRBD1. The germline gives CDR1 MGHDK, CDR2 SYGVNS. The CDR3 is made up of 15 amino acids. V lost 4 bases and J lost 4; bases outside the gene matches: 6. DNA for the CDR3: TGTGCCAGCAGTGCCGGGACAGGGAGATCAGATACGCAGTATTTT. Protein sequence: CASSAGTGRSDTQYF.

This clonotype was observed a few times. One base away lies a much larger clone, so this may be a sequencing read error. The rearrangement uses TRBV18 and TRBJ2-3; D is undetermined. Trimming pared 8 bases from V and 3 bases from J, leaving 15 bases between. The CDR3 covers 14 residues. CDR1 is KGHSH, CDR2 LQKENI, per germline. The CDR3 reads CASTLSRVTDTQYF. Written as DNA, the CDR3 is TGTGCCAGCACGCTCTCACGGGTGACAGATACGCAGTATTTT.

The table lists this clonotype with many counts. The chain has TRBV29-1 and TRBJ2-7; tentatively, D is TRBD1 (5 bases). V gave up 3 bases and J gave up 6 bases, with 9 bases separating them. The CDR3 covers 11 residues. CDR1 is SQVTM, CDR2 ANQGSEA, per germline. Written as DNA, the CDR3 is TGCAGCGTTGATTTGCAGGGCGAGCAGTACTTC. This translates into CSVDLQGEQYF.